This record covers a single T cell receptor (beta chain). What it binds is unknown. Profiled with immunoSEQ multiplex PCR; TCRdb holds only in-frame clones, not every one. The sample includes fewer than 45,000 clones, about 95% of them seen just once. The sample is drawn from a study of T cells in tuberculosis. Study-wide findings and caveats: Smaller alpha distances in active tuberculosis partly reflected shorter CDR3-alpha lengths. Using the GMM-specific repertoire gave about 84% accuracy versus roughly 70% with motifs.

The CDR3 runs 15 residues. CDR1 is SGHRS, CDR2 YFSETQ, per germline. With 3 bases clipped from V and 6 bases from J, the junction kept 10 bases outside the gene matches. This clonotype was sampled from a donor aged 5 to 30 with latent tuberculosis or without tuberculosis infection. J is TRBJ1-1 and V is TRBV5-1, with 8 bases that match TRBD1. Sequenced: PBMCs. CDR3 sequence: CASSSRQGRFAEAFF. CDR3 nucleotides: TGCGCCAGCAGCTCCCGACAGGGGAGGTTCGCTGAAGCTTTCTTT.